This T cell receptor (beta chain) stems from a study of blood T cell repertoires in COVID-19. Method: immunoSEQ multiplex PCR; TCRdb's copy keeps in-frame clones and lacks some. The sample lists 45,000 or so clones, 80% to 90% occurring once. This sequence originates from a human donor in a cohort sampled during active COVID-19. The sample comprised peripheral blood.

Here the CDR3 DNA reads TGTGCCAGCAGCTCCAAGCGGGGGCCAAACTCCCTGACGGTCGAGCAGTACTTC. Protein sequence: CASSSKRGPNSLTVEQYF. The rearrangement joins TRBV11-2 to TRBJ2-7; 8 nucleotides line up with TRBD2. The V and J ends lost 4 bases and 6 bases, in that order; junction bases with no gene match: 20. This CDR3 has 18 residues. CDR1 and CDR2 from the germline V gene are SGHAT and FQNNGV.